This T cell receptor beta chain stems from a study of blood T cell repertoires in COVID-19. The CDR3 contains 14 residues. Germline CDR1 and CDR2: MDHEN and SYDVKM. The ends lost 4 bases at V and 6 bases at J; junction bases unmatched: 4. Here immunoSEQ multiplex PCR was the method, and the copy in TCRdb shows in-frame clones only, minus some. The sample lists roughly 99,000 clones, roughly 90% seen once, with 4.5% to 5% in the top ten. With respect to this clone: In the same sample, other DNA sequences code for this CDR3.

This receptor was obtained from a man in his forties with active or convalescent COVID-19. What was sequenced was peripheral blood. The J gene is TRBJ1-5, the V gene TRBV28; 9 bases map to TRBD1. The CDR3: CASSSTGGGQPQHF. DNA for the CDR3: TGTGCCAGCAGTTCAACAGGGGGCGGTCAGCCCCAGCATTTT.